This T cell receptor (beta chain) was found in a study of cytomegalovirus exposure and HLA in healthy donors. Study overall: A prior study identified roughly 110 million unique TCR beta sequences from about 180 million T cells. Among the approximately 430 donors who were genotyped, 70% to 90% fell in the genetic ancestry cluster that is associated with self-reported Caucasian donors. Study-level points and caveats: Reports showed the classifier diagnosing cytomegalovirus status with high specificity and sensitivity.

This clone occurred once. Its antigen is undetermined. 13 Jbeta primers and 60 Vbeta primers were used for the PCR. The data were produced by immunoSEQ multiplex PCR, yet TCRdb's version contains in-frame clones alone and is incomplete. The table records 110,000 to 150,000 clones, nearly 80% of them present only once. All the people who gave samples were healthy bone marrow donors. The specimen was PBMCs. This clonotype was sampled from a male donor in good health and CMV-seronegative.

In nucleotides, the CDR3 is TGTGCCAGCAGCTTATCCCCTAGCTCCTACAATGAGCAGTTCTTC. Residues: CASSLSPSSYNEQFF. V is TRBV7-2 and J is TRBJ2-1; D ambiguous. Per germline, CDR1 SGHTA and CDR2 FQGNSA. Trimming shortened V by 2 bases and J by 0 bases, and 8 bases separated the two germline ends. The CDR3 has 15 residues.